This passage covers 12 T cell receptor beta chains from one sample sequenced in a study of CD8 T cells in ankylosing spondylitis. TCRdb called the 5' RACE reads again in MiXCR, with one record for every CDR3 protein. The repertoire consists of about 140,000 distinct CDR3 sequences, with approximately 8.4% occurring once and the leading ten covering approximately 6.8%. The sequenced material came from synovial fluid, either unsorted or a sorted T cell fraction (not recorded which). Every receptor here comes from a male donor with ankylosing spondylitis.

The CDR3 DNA is TGTGCCAGCAGTTTATTTGGGGTCGGACAGCCCCAGCATTTT. This encodes CASSLFGVGQPQHF. This chain links TRBV28 with TRBJ1-5, with D uncertain. This CDR3 comprises 14 residues. V was cut by 1 base and J by 7 bases, with 11 bases left in between. CDR1 and CDR2 from the germline V gene are MDHEN and SYDVKM.

This clonotype was picked up many times. The genes are TRBV6-6 and TRBJ2-4; D gene unclear. CDR3 length equals 11 residues. Germline CDR1 is MNHNY and CDR2 is SVGAGI (reference sequence). Trimming took 4 bases from V and 8 from J, leaving 6 bases between them. The CDR3 loop reads CASSSRDIQYF. Written as DNA, the CDR3 is TGTGCCAGCAGTTCAAGAGACATTCAGTACTTC.

This clonotype was seen repeatedly, ten times or more. The DNA of the CDR3 is TGCGCCAGCAGCGGACAGATCGGGGGGCAAACCGGGGAGCTGTTTTTT. Translated: CASSGQIGGQTGELFF. The chain links TRBV5-1 to TRBJ2-2; possible D gene TRBD2, 7 bases. The germline gives CDR1 SGHRS, CDR2 YFSETQ. Trimming cost V 4 bases and J 5 bases, with 18 bases left between them. The length of the CDR3 is 16 residues.

The V call is TRBV11-2, the J call TRBJ1-5, with TRBD1 matching over 8 bases. V dropped 2 bases and J dropped 6; count of bases not matched to a gene: 15. Germline-derived CDR1 and CDR2 are SGHAT and FQNNGV. The CDR3 consists of 18 residues. CDR3 coding DNA: TGTGCCAGCAGCTTAATCGGGGCAGGGGGCGAGTTGGGTCAGCCCCAGCATTTT. This gives the protein CASSLIGAGGELGQPQHF.

In this sample, this clonotype turned up many times. The chain is built from TRBV5-1 and TRBJ1-1, with D possibly matching TRBD1 (5 bases). Trimming left V 6 bases short and J 2 bases short, with 14 bases between. The germline gives CDR1 SGHRS, CDR2 YFSETQ. The CDR3 has 14 amino acids. In DNA form, the CDR3 reads TGCGCCAGCATCCAGGACACCACTAACACTGAAGCTTTCTTT. Translation gives CASIQDTTNTEAFF.

This clonotype was seen at least ten times. V and J are TRBV6-2 or TRBV6-3 and TRBJ1-1; D uncertain. Germline CDR1 and CDR2: MNHEY and SVGEGT. Deletions cut 7 bases from V and 4 bases from J, with 16 bases between. This CDR3 spans 14 amino acids. This CDR3 reads CASTPPLFGTEAFF. CDR3 coding DNA: TGTGCCAGCACTCCCCCACTCTTTGGCACTGAAGCTTTCTTT.

Remarks on this clonotype: A much larger clone lies one base from this, so it may be a read error. The chain has TRBV20-1 and TRBJ1-1; D ambiguous. Germline values: CDR1 DFQATT, CDR2 SNEGSKA (reference sequence). The CDR3 contains 12 residues. As DNA, the CDR3 is TGCAGTGCCTTTAAGCAGAACACTAAAGCTTTCTTT. Translating gives CSAFKQNTKAFF.

V is TRBV7-2 and J is TRBJ2-7; D might be TRBD1 (5 bases). This CDR3 contains 16 residues. From germline, CDR1 is SGHTA and CDR2 FQGNSA. V was trimmed by 0 bases and J by 4 bases, leaving 16 bases between them. CDR3 amino acids: CASSLALGQPPYEQYF. The DNA of the CDR3 is TGTGCCAGCAGCTTAGCGCTTGGACAACCTCCTTACGAGCAGTACTTC.

This clonotype appeared many times. V and J are TRBV6-1 and TRBJ1-1; D is perhaps TRBD1 (5 bases). This CDR3 is 13 amino acids long. Trimming took 6 bases from V and 3 from J, leaving 11 bases between them. Germline CDR1 MNHNS, CDR2 SASEGT. The CDR3: CASSPWGDTEAFF. As DNA, the CDR3 is TGTGCCAGCAGCCCCTGGGGGGACACTGAAGCTTTCTTT.

The CDR3 region is CASSPEFKSVGANVLTF. The CDR3 DNA follows: TGCGCCAGCAGCCCCGAATTCAAAAGTGTTGGGGCCAACGTCCTGACTTTC. The chain joins TRBV4-1 to TRBJ2-6; no clear D gene. Germline CDR1 and CDR2: MGHRA and YSYEKL. The CDR3 covers 17 residues. The ends were cut back, 4 bases at V and 3 bases at J, with 16 bases in the middle.

This clonotype was observed many times. The chain recombines TRBV12-3 or TRBV12-4 with TRBJ2-1; 8 bases match TRBD1. The CDR3 runs 14 residues. The ends lost 3 bases at V and 15 bases at J; junction bases unmatched: 13. CDR3 nucleotide sequence: TGTGCCAGCAGTTTGGGGGCAGGCAGGGGGCTCCTGTTCTTC. This gives the protein CASSLGAGRGLLFF.

The chain couples TRBV20-1 to TRBJ2-1; weak D call: TRBD1 (6 bases). V lost 4 bases to trimming and J lost 5 bases, with 12 bases between them. The V gene's germline CDR1 is DFQATT and CDR2 SNEGSKA (reference sequence). The CDR3 extends over 13 amino acids. For the CDR3, the DNA is TGCAGTGCTATTGGGGGCGCGCACAATGAGCAGTTCTTC. Translation gives CSAIGGAHNEQFF.